The T cell receptor (beta chain) under discussion was sequenced for a study of T cell changes during pregnancy in multiple sclerosis. This clone was found once. Sequenced by immunoSEQ multiplex PCR; TCRdb stores in-frame clones only, minus some. The sample includes 70,000 to 80,000 clones, around 90% seen only once; the top ten take about 4%. The CDR3 is 13 amino acids. V was clipped by 4 bases and J by 10 bases, with 16 bases between them. From germline, CDR1 is LGHNA and CDR2 YNFKEQ. This chain links TRBV4-2 with TRBJ1-1; the D gene is possibly TRBD1 (6 bases). The sequencing used peripheral blood, collected after pregnancy. This clonotype originated in a female donor in good health, enrolled as a control in a pregnancy study. The CDR3 region is CASSPTGKNSAFF. CDR3 DNA: TGTGCCAGCAGCCCTACAGGGAAGAACTCAGCTTTCTTT.